This T cell receptor (beta chain) was sequenced during a study of blood T cell repertoires in COVID-19. Study in general: The cDNA or gDNA used as material had been derived from T cells, B-cell-depleted T cells, or PBMCs.

Clones were sequenced by immunoSEQ multiplex PCR, and TCRdb holds only the in-frame ones, with some missing. The sample consists of roughly 160,000 clones, more than 65% of them appearing once. The sequencing sample was made of peripheral blood. The receptor comes from a man aged 65 to 85 with active or convalescent COVID-19.

CDR3 sequence (DNA): TGTGCCAGCAGTGAATACAGGGGATGGAATTCACCCCTCCACTTT. Its translation is CASSEYRGWNSPLHF. The V and J genes are TRBV2 and TRBJ1-6; TRBD1 aligns across 7 bases. The CDR3 is 15 amino acids. The germline CDR1 and CDR2 sequences are SNHLY and FYNNEI. Trimming removed 2 bases from V and 7 bases from J; junction bases left unmatched: 5.